Presented here are 21 T cell receptor beta chains from one specimen sequenced in a study of blood T cells in healthy people across ages. PCR was performed a second time for roughly 7 to 12 cycles using a sample-barcoded 5' primer and a J-beta primer mix. TCRdb re-called the 5' RACE reads through MiXCR, storing one row per CDR3 protein. The sample consists of 800,000 to 950,000 distinct CDR3 sequences, almost 30% of them appearing once. The same sample was also used in a study of T cells of mothers and their children.

Sequencing input: blood. The receptors were sampled from a woman in her thirties or forties in good health.

This clonotype has a handful of counts. This chain uses TRBV20-1 with TRBJ1-4, with 8 bases lining up with TRBD1. Germline CDR1 and CDR2: DFQATT and SNEGSKA (reference sequence). CDR3 length: 12 amino acids. V was clipped by 6 bases and J by 8 bases; unmatched bases: 5. CDR3 in amino acids: CSARQGNEKLFF. The CDR3 region has the DNA TGCAGTGCGCGACAGGGGAACGAAAAACTGTTTTTT.

This clonotype was counted ten times or more. The CDR3 is CSVDGPGYTF. As DNA, the CDR3 is TGCAGCGTTGACGGTCCTGGCTACACCTTC. The V gene is TRBV29-1, the J gene TRBJ1-2; D unresolved. Trimming stripped 3 bases from V and 7 bases from J, with 6 bases between. The CDR3 sequence is 10 residues long. Germline CDR1 and CDR2: SQVTM and ANQGSEA.

This clonotype was recorded at least ten times. J is TRBJ1-4 and V is TRBV29-1; 7 bases match TRBD1. The CDR3 loop spans 13 amino acids. Germline V gives CDR1 SQVTM, CDR2 ANQGSEA. V lost 7 bases to trimming and J lost 5 bases; unmatched junction nucleotides: 7. CDR3 in amino acids: CSALTGTNEKLFF. The CDR3 DNA sequence: TGCAGCGCCTTGACAGGGACGAATGAAAAACTGTTTTTT.

The rearrangement links TRBV7-3 to TRBJ1-1; D not resolved. Between the trimmed V and J ends, which lost 2 bases and 1 base, there was a span of 11 bases. Germline V gives CDR1 SGHTA, CDR2 FQGTGA. This CDR3 has 15 residues. CDR3 nucleotides: TGTGCCAGCAGCTTATTTGACCAACGGAACACTGAAGCTTTCTTT. Translated, it gives CASSLFDQRNTEAFF.

The rearrangement links TRBV3-1 to TRBJ2-5; D is undetermined. The CDR3 spans 14 residues. The germline gives CDR1 LGHDT, CDR2 YNNKEL (reference sequence). V dropped 4 bases and J dropped 2 bases, with 11 bases sitting between them. CDR3 in amino acids: CASSRVQTQETQYF. CDR3 nucleotide sequence: TGTGCCAGCAGCCGGGTACAGACTCAAGAGACCCAGTACTTC.

The rearrangement joins TRBV20-1 to TRBJ2-2; D unclear. CDR3 length equals 15 residues. The germline CDR1 and CDR2 sequences are DFQATT and SNEGSKA (reference sequence). V lost 1 base to trimming and J lost 1 base, with 10 bases between them. CDR3 sequence reads: CSARVGQQNTGELFF. The CDR3 DNA reads TGCAGTGCTAGAGTAGGGCAGCAGAACACCGGGGAGCTGTTTTTT.

This clonotype was picked up one time. The J gene is TRBJ1-1, the V gene TRBV28, with a tentative D call TRBD1 (6 bases). V lost 6 bases and J lost 6, with 14 bases in between. Germline-derived CDR1 and CDR2 are MDHEN and SYDVKM. This CDR3 is 13 amino acids long. Here the CDR3 reads CASSGQRGPEAFF. The CDR3, as DNA: TGTGCCAGCAGCGGACAGCGGGGGCCTGAAGCTTTCTTT.

This clonotype has ten or more counts. The chain carries TRBV15 and TRBJ1-1, with D uncertain. The germline V and J ends were trimmed by 5 bases and 2 bases, with 9 bases remaining between them. Germline V CDR1 and CDR2: LNHNV, YYDKDF (reference sequence). The CDR3 contains 13 residues. CDR3 loop: CATSVQRNTEAFF. In DNA form, the CDR3 reads TGTGCCACCAGCGTACAGAGAAACACTGAAGCTTTCTTT.

This clonotype was seen a few times. The chain couples TRBV11-3 to TRBJ2-1; 8 bases line up with TRBD2. Trimming at V came to 4 bases and at J to 9 bases, leaving 8 bases not matched to a gene. In germline, CDR1 is SGHNT, CDR2 YENEEA. This CDR3 has 14 amino acids. The CDR3 region is CASSYGGGRVEQFF. CDR3 in DNA: TGTGCCAGCAGCTACGGGGGGGGGCGCGTTGAGCAGTTCTTC.

The CDR3 spells CASSPLAVSYNEQYF. The DNA for the CDR3 is TGTGCCAGCAGCCCGCTAGCGGTTTCCTACAATGAGCAGTACTTC. The chain links TRBV12-3 or TRBV12-4 to TRBJ2-1; 7 bases line up with TRBD2. The DNA matches TRBJ2-7 better at its end, which makes the J call doubtful. CDR3 length: 15 residues.

This chain uses TRBV5-1 with TRBJ1-5; 8 bases map to TRBD1. Germline CDR1 SGHRS, CDR2 YFSETQ. This CDR3 has 15 residues. V was clipped by 0 bases and J by 6 bases; unmatched bases: 5. CDR3 protein: CASSLDEDRVQPQHF. CDR3 bases: TGCGCCAGCAGCTTGGACGAGGACAGGGTTCAGCCCCAGCATTTT.

The chain employs TRBV6-5 and TRBJ1-2, with TRBD1 as a possible D gene (5 bases). The CDR3 is made up of 14 amino acids. Germline V CDR1 and CDR2: MNHEY, SVGAGI. The V end lost 6 bases, the J end lost 0 bases, and 11 bases lay between the germline ends. The CDR3 DNA reads as TGTGCCAGCAGGCGAGTGACAGCTAACTATGGCTACACCTTC. Its protein product is CASRRVTANYGYTF.

This chain uses TRBV30 with TRBJ1-5, with D perhaps TRBD1 (6 bases). CDR1 is GTSNPN and CDR2 is SVGIG in the germline V gene (reference sequence). V lost 3 bases to trimming and J lost 5 bases, with 17 bases between them. This CDR3 contains 15 residues. In DNA, the CDR3 is TGTGCCTGGAGCACAGGGCCACCCCGGTATCAGCCCCAGCATTTT. Its protein is CAWSTGPPRYQPQHF.

The sample holds many counts of this clonotype. The CDR3 sequence is CASSFYGTYSPDTQYF. CDR3 nucleotides: TGTGCCAGCAGTTTCTACGGGACATACTCGCCAGATACGCAGTATTTT. The rearrangement uses TRBV27 and TRBJ2-3; a weak D match, TRBD1 (6 bases). From germline, CDR1 is MNHEY and CDR2 SMNVEV (reference sequence). With 3 bases removed from V and 4 bases from J, the gap between germline ends came to 17 bases. This CDR3 spans 16 amino acids.

As for this clonotype: It may be a read error: a sequence one base away is much more abundant. The chain recombines TRBV10-3 with TRBJ2-1; 7 nucleotides match TRBD1. J gave up 10 bases and V 8 bases, and 14 bases lay outside the gene matches. This CDR3 is 14 amino acids long. Germline values: CDR1 ENHRY, CDR2 SYGVKD. The CDR3 is CAIGDSSSSYEQFF. For the CDR3, the DNA is TGTGCCATCGGGGACAGTTCAAGCTCCTACGAGCAGTTCTTC.

This clonotype was found many times. The V gene is TRBV7-2, the J gene TRBJ2-7; 11 nucleotides agree with TRBD1. Germline CDR1 is SGHTA and CDR2 is FQGNSA. Trimming removed 6 bases from V and 2 bases from J; junction bases left unmatched: 6. The CDR3 length is 15 residues. CDR3 amino acids: CASSYPGQGAYEQYF. The CDR3 region has the DNA TGTGCCAGCAGTTATCCGGGACAGGGGGCCTACGAGCAGTACTTC. Drawing the rest from reference TRBV7-2 and TRBJ2-7, the complete variable domain is GAGVSQSPSNKVTEKGKDVELRCDPISGHTALYWYRQSLGQGLEFLIYFQGNSAPDKSGLPSDRFSAERTGGSVSTLTIQRTQQEDSAVYLCASSYPGQGAYEQYFGPGTRLTVT.

V and J are TRBV7-2 and TRBJ1-2; 12 nucleotides line up with TRBD1. The CDR3 length is 16 residues. V was pared by 4 bases and J by 7 bases, with 10 bases of the junction left unmatched. Germline V lookup: CDR1 SGHTA, CDR2 FQGNSA. CDR3 in amino acids: CASSWRDRGRAVGYTF. The CDR3 DNA reads as TGTGCCAGCAGCTGGCGGGACAGGGGGCGTGCGGTTGGCTACACCTTC.

This clonotype showed up just a few times. This chain connects TRBV5-1 to TRBJ2-1; weak D call: TRBD1 (5 bases). Trimming took off 0 bases at V and 16 bases at J, with 17 bases between the two ends. This CDR3 comprises 13 residues. Germline CDR1 reads SGHRS; CDR2 reads YFSETQ. CDR3: CASSLAGYAEAFF. The CDR3 coding sequence is TGCGCCAGCAGCTTGGCAGGGTACGCTGAAGCTTTCTTC.

This clonotype has a handful of counts. J is TRBJ1-2 and V is TRBV12-3 or TRBV12-4, with D perhaps TRBD1 (5 bases). V lost 3 bases and J lost 0, with 17 bases in between. The CDR3 totals 17 residues. The chain's CDR3 is CASSFSSGGGSNYGYTF. The CDR3, as DNA: TGTGCCAGCAGTTTCTCCAGTGGGGGGGGGTCTAACTATGGCTACACCTTC.

J is TRBJ2-1 and V is TRBV10-3; TRBD2 aligns across 11 bases. The germline CDR1 and CDR2 sequences are ENHRY and SYGVKD. With 2 bases clipped from V and 5 bases from J, the junction kept 8 bases outside the gene matches. The CDR3 totals 17 residues. The CDR3 region has the DNA TGTGCCATCAGTGAGGCTCCTAGCGGGGGGCGGAACAATGAGCAGTTCTTC. Translation gives CAISEAPSGGRNNEQFF.

About this clonotype itself: This may come from a read error, since a much larger clone is one base off. The gene calls are TRBV7-9 and TRBJ2-2, with D possibly TRBD2 on 6 matching bases. The CDR3 runs to 13 residues. Germline CDR1 and CDR2: SEHNR and FQNEAQ (reference sequence). CDR3 DNA: TGTGCCAGCAGTTACTATAACACCGGGGGGCTGTTTTTT. Translation: CASSYYNTGGLFF.